The rows below give T cell receptor beta chains drawn from one sample of a study of radiation and T cells in renal cell carcinoma. Sequencing used immunoSEQ multiplex PCR; TCRdb keeps in-frame clones, though not all of them. Counted here are 120,000 to 150,000 clones, 75% to 90% occurring once; the ten biggest clones make up about a sixth. The sample in question was blood, obtained from a patient whose treatment included radiotherapy and nephrectomy. The receptors stem from a woman aged 45-65 years with renal cell carcinoma. The CDR3 runs from the conserved cysteine through the conserved F or W. A D gene is named only where the DNA matches it firmly. Clone size is stated in some rows and not others, as once, few, many or a class when expanded.

V	D	size	J	CDR3	DNA
TRBV5-4	TRBD1	-	TRBJ1-1	CASRSGQRPIEAFF	TGTGCCAGCAGGTCGGGACAGCGACCTATCGAAGCTTTCTTT
TRBV6-1	TRBD1	few	TRBJ1-2	CASSVTGGGYGYTF	TGTGCCAGCAGTGTCACAGGGGGGGGCTATGGCTACACCTTC
TRBV5-1	TRBD2	-	TRBJ2-2	CASSPGGVTGELFF	TGCGCCAGCAGCCCGGGAGGGGTCACCGGGGAGCTGTTTTTT
TRBV2	-	few	TRBJ1-1	CASNLQGRNTEAFF	TGTGCCAGCAATCTCCAGGGTAGAAACACTGAAGCTTTCTTT
TRBV30	-	-	TRBJ1-5	CAWSYQGNQPQHF	TGTGCCTGGAGTTATCAGGGCAATCAGCCCCAGCATTTT
TRBV30	TRBD1	-	TRBJ1-1	CAWSRGLNTEAFF	TGTGCCTGGAGTAGGGGGCTGAACACTGAAGCTTTCTTT
TRBV5-6	TRBD1	-	TRBJ1-1	CASSPQGVAFF	TGTGCCAGCAGCCCTCAGGGGGTAGCTTTCTTT
TRBV29-1	-	-	TRBJ2-7	CSVVGASNLQQYF	TGCAGCGTTGTAGGGGCCTCAAATCTACAGCAGTACTTC
TRBV10-3	TRBD2	-	TRBJ2-2	CAISAGTSTAGELFF	TGTGCCATCAGCGCCGGGACTAGCACCGCCGGGGAGCTGTTTTTT
TRBV9	TRBD1	-	TRBJ1-5	CASSATGVNQPQHF	TGTGCCAGCAGCGCAACAGGGGTCAATCAGCCCCAGCATTTT
TRBV9	-	-	TRBJ1-4	CASSVAQGRGEKLFF	TGTGCCAGCAGCGTAGCCCAGGGTAGGGGTGAAAAACTGTTTTTT
TRBV5-4	-	-	TRBJ1-5	CASSLTASGLGNQPQHF	TGTGCCAGCAGCTTGACAGCTTCAGGTCTGGGGAATCAGCCCCAGCATTTT
TRBV13	-	-	TRBJ1-2	CASSLAGDYGYTF	TGTGCCAGCAGCTTAGCGGGAGACTATGGCTACACCTTC
TRBV9	-	-	TRBJ2-7	CASSVTPTSSYEQYF	TGTGCCAGCAGCGTAACCCCCACCTCATCTTACGAGCAGTACTTC
TRBV5-1	-	-	TRBJ1-1	CASTAENTEAFF	TGCGCCAGCACCGCAGAGAACACTGAAGCTTTCTTT
TRBV9	-	once	TRBJ2-3	CASSQGGRDDTQYF	TGTGCCAGCAGTCAGGGAGGTCGGGACGATACGCAGTATTTT
TRBV7-7	-	-	TRBJ2-3	CASSPSPHADTQYF	TGTGCTAGCAGCCCGTCCCCCCACGCAGATACGCAGTATTTT
TRBV4-3	-	-	TRBJ1-3	CASSLNFPGNTIYF	TGCGCCAGCAGCCTTAACTTTCCTGGAAACACCATATATTTT
TRBV19	TRBD1	-	TRBJ2-7	CASSPSSGTGAAEQYF	TGTGCCAGTAGTCCCAGCTCGGGGACAGGGGCGGCCGAGCAGTACTTC
TRBV28	-	-	TRBJ1-3	CASRSRMGYGNTIYF	TGTGCCAGCAGATCGCGTATGGGTTACGGAAACACCATATATTTT
TRBV7-8	TRBD1	-	TRBJ2-7	CASSFLGRGSSHEQYF	TGTGCCAGCAGCTTCCTTGGCAGGGGGAGTTCCCACGAGCAGTACTTC
TRBV9	TRBD2	-	TRBJ2-7	CASSDSSGGEQYF	TGTGCCAGCAGCGATTCTAGCGGGGGTGAGCAGTACTTC
TRBV28	-	once	TRBJ2-7	CASVHSSTYEQYF	TGTGCCAGCGTCCATAGCTCAACCTACGAGCAGTACTTC
TRBV19	-	-	TRBJ2-7	CASGLLGQLGQYEQYF	TGTGCCAGTGGACTCTTAGGACAACTGGGGCAATACGAGCAGTACTTC
TRBV7-9	-	-	TRBJ2-7	CASSSWTVFNEQYF	TGTGCCAGCAGCTCATGGACAGTGTTTAACGAGCAGTACTTC
TRBV19	TRBD1	-	TRBJ2-7	CASSIGQGGGYEQYF	TGTGCCAGTAGTATCGGACAGGGGGGTGGGTACGAGCAGTACTTC
TRBV28	TRBD1	-	TRBJ2-7	CASSLNRGRWYEQYF	TGTGCCAGCAGTCTAAACAGGGGGAGGTGGTACGAGCAGTACTTC
TRBV6-1	-	-	TRBJ2-3	CASSEAGDTQYF	TGTGCCAGCAGTGAAGCAGGAGATACGCAGTATTTT
TRBV9	-	medium-sized	TRBJ2-3	CASSALASSTDTQYF	TGTGCCAGCAGCGCCCTAGCGTCTAGCACAGATACGCAGTATTTT
TRBV29-1	-	once	TRBJ2-1	CSGGSGTSNEQFF	TGCAGCGGGGGCAGCGGGACATCCAATGAGCAGTTCTTC
TRBV10-3	-	-	TRBJ2-7	CAISETNYSYEQYF	TGTGCCATCAGTGAGACCAATTACTCCTACGAGCAGTACTTC